Listed below are T cell receptor beta chains from one sample, sequenced in a study of T cells in lung cancer brain metastases. Sequencing used immunoSEQ multiplex PCR; TCRdb keeps in-frame clones, though not all of them. The sample lists a few thousand clones; roughly 89% were seen once. The sequencing sample was made of tumor tissue from the primary lung tumor. The receptors shown here come from a man in his sixties with non-small cell lung cancer. Both conserved end residues are trimmed from each CDR3.

cdr3_aa	j_call	v_call
ASSAQDSSYEQY	TRBJ2-7	TRBV6-1
ASSVAGQRGYNEQF	TRBJ2-1	TRBV9
ASSTGTAVNQPQH	TRBJ1-5	TRBV6-6
SAQVSYEQY	TRBJ2-7	TRBV29-1
ASSPGTQNEQF	TRBJ2-1	TRBV18
ASSKDRVGYT	TRBJ1-2	TRBV5-1
ASSSSYGYT	TRBJ1-2	TRBV5-1
ASSDAAGGNQPQH	TRBJ1-5	TRBV6-1
ASRGQWEDYGYT	TRBJ1-2	TRBV6-6
ASSPPGYGELF	TRBJ2-2	TRBV18
ASSQGWTSGVTDTQY	TRBJ2-3	TRBV4-1
ASSFSGTGMMTQY	TRBJ2-5	TRBV5-1
ASSLAGTGRHTIY	TRBJ1-3	TRBV5-4
ASSSPSGRTSTDTQY	TRBJ2-3	TRBV9
ASSVGAGQSQPQH	TRBJ1-5	TRBV9
ASSLAGEGEQY	TRBJ2-7	TRBV11-2
AWCGLDSYEQY	TRBJ2-7	TRBV30
ASSLAAGADTQY	TRBJ2-3	TRBV11-2
ASSRGLYNEQF	TRBJ2-1	TRBV11-3
ASSGHRTGLGQPQH	TRBJ1-5	TRBV6-4
ASSLGQGIETQY	TRBJ2-5	TRBV19
ASSSSSGQETQY	TRBJ2-5	TRBV5-1
ASSNSGGRGSNQPQH	TRBJ1-5	TRBV11-2
ATQGGNSAGEKLF	TRBJ1-4	TRBV6-5
ASSSKQNSPLH	TRBJ1-6	TRBV6-6
ASRNSGQLSYNEQF	TRBJ2-1	TRBV6-6
ASSPRSRDGYT	TRBJ1-2	TRBV7-2
ASSIGRGGDTEAF	TRBJ1-1	TRBV19
ASGKGQVYGYT	TRBJ1-2	TRBV6-5
ASGRAWGGTQY	TRBJ2-5	TRBV5-5
ASSEPTGTGEKLF	TRBJ1-4	TRBV10-2
AIAGPGTSQETQY	TRBJ2-5	TRBV10-3
ASQGSSYEQY	TRBJ2-7	TRBV19
ASSQEEGGILGGKLF	TRBJ1-4	TRBV4-1
ASSSGATGTYEQY	TRBJ2-7	TRBV6-6
ASSETGGAYQPQH	TRBJ1-5	TRBV7-8
ASSKGDRGPASNQPQH	TRBJ1-5	TRBV21-1
ASSSARRDNSPLH	TRBJ1-6	TRBV2
AWREGGSYEQY	TRBJ2-7	TRBV30
ASSLASGGGEAF	TRBJ1-1	TRBV7-6
ASSDSSTGQGRESSYNKQF	TRBJ2-1	TRBV6-4
ASSPREGAIHHYGYT	TRBJ1-2	TRBV18
AWGPGTNEKLF	TRBJ1-4	TRBV30
ASSFTGLAGTDTQY	TRBJ2-3	TRBV11-2
ASSLEATGFADTQY	TRBJ2-3	TRBV5-1
SVAREYSYEQY	TRBJ2-7	TRBV29-1
ARYTGAWQPQH	TRBJ1-5	TRBV2
ASSYQGYNNSPLH	TRBJ1-6	TRBV5-4
SVYSPGTYGYT	TRBJ1-2	TRBV29-1
ASKETGVEKLF	TRBJ1-4	TRBV5-1
ASSLGSQPQH	TRBJ1-5	TRBV7-9
ASSTEGSWDSPLY	TRBJ1-6	TRBV19
SVDRDGSEAF	TRBJ1-1	TRBV29-1
ASSQGLEAGELF	TRBJ2-2	TRBV7-9
ASKLAGTDTQY	TRBJ2-3	TRBV2
ASSMRSYNEQF	TRBJ2-1	TRBV27
ASSSGPYTGELF	TRBJ2-2	TRBV5-8
ASSLGPQAGETDTQY	TRBJ2-3	TRBV5-1
ASSKLWGREGTNYGYT	TRBJ1-2	TRBV21-1
ASSYAGISYEQY	TRBJ2-7	TRBV28